Below are 12 T cell receptor beta chains sequenced from a single sample in a study of beta chain features in type 1 diabetes. As every portion of the isolated RNA was reverse transcribed, the sequencing read expressed TCRB transcripts. Assay used: immunoSEQ multiplex PCR; TCRdb lists only in-frame clones, some missing. The sample has around 160,000 clones; roughly 8% are singletons. Their antigens are not known. General study results and limits: Type 1 diabetes patients had TCRB CDR3s that were shorter (moderately but significantly so) in all four CD4+ subsets.

Sequencing was carried out using central memory CD4+ T cells from blood. These TCRs come from a woman between 18 and 29 years old with type 1 diabetes.

This clone was detected only a few times. The chain is built from TRBV6-5 and TRBJ2-7; D is possibly TRBD2 (6 bases). V was clipped by 2 bases and J by 4 bases, with 15 bases between them. The CDR3 has 15 residues. Germline values: CDR1 MNHEY, CDR2 SVGAGI. The CDR3 region is CASSYLKGGRYEQYF. DNA of the CDR3: TGTGCCAGCAGTTACCTGAAGGGTGGGAGGTACGAGCAGTACTTC.

The V gene is TRBV7-2, the J gene TRBJ2-3, with a possible D match to TRBD1 (5 bases). Germline V gene sequence: CDR1 SGHTA, CDR2 FQGNSA. The V and J ends lost 8 bases and 5 bases respectively, with 17 bases between them. This CDR3 spans 14 amino acids. This chain's CDR3 is CASGRAGSGDTQYF. CDR3 in DNA: TGTGCCAGCGGCCGAGCAGGGTCCGGAGATACGCAGTATTTT.

The DNA of the CDR3 is TGTGCCAGCAGCTTAGCGCGCGGGGAGCAGTACTTC. This encodes CASSLARGEQYF. The chain couples TRBV7-9 to TRBJ2-7, with D perhaps matching TRBD2 (5 bases). The V end was cut by 0 bases, the J end by 7 bases, with 7 bases between. Germline V gene data show CDR1 as SEHNR and CDR2 as FQNEAQ (reference sequence). This CDR3 has 12 amino acids. Drawing the rest from reference TRBV7-9 and TRBJ2-7, the complete variable domain is DTGVSQNPRHKITKRGQNVTFRCDPISEHNRLYWYRQTLGQGPEFLTYFQNEAQLEKSRLLSDRFSAERPKGSFSTLEIQRTEQGDSAMYLCASSLARGEQYFGPGTRLTVT.

This clone was seen a few times. The rearrangement joins TRBV7-2 to TRBJ2-7; 8 bases fit TRBD1. The germline V gene has CDR1 SGHTA and CDR2 FQGNSA. The CDR3 is 14 residues long. The V segment lost 1 base and the J segment 4 bases; nucleotides outside the gene matches: 3. This CDR3 reads CASSLGTGRYEQYF. In nucleotides, the CDR3 is TGTGCCAGCAGCTTAGGGACAGGGAGATACGAGCAGTACTTC.

This clone occurred a few times. The genes are TRBV19 and TRBJ1-5; tentatively, D is TRBD1 (6 bases). CDR3 size: 14 residues. The germline V and J ends were trimmed by 5 bases and 5 bases, with 13 bases remaining between them. Per germline, CDR1 LNHDA and CDR2 SQIVND (reference sequence). As DNA, the CDR3 is TGTGCCAGTAGTCACCGGGACAACTATCAGCCCCAGCATTTT. It translates to CASSHRDNYQPQHF.

This clone has at least ten counts. The V and J genes are TRBV28 and TRBJ1-4; no clear D. Germline loops: CDR1 MDHEN, CDR2 SYDVKM. With 6 bases removed from V and 8 bases from J, the gap between germline ends came to 10 bases. The CDR3 length is 12 residues. The CDR3 sequence: CASSLSFEKLFF. CDR3 DNA: TGTGCCAGCAGCCTTTCTTTCGAAAAACTGTTTTTT.

This clone has only a few counts. The rearrangement links TRBV29-1 to TRBJ2-7; 9 nucleotides agree with TRBD2. The germline CDR1 and CDR2 sequences are SQVTM and ANQGSEA. This CDR3 has 13 amino acids. The trim removed 3 bases at V and 0 bases at J, leaving 0 bases unmatched. The CDR3 loop is CSVDSGGSYEQYF. The CDR3 nucleotides are TGCAGCGTTGATAGCGGGGGCTCCTACGAGCAGTACTTC.

Details on this clone: The same CDR3 also results from other DNA sequences found in this sample. The rearrangement uses TRBV14 and TRBJ1-2, with 9 bases fitting TRBD1. Germline CDR1 and CDR2: SGHDN and FVKESK. With 1 base clipped from V and 4 bases from J, the junction kept 4 bases outside the gene matches. CDR3 length: 15 amino acids. In nucleotides, the CDR3 is TGTGCCAGCAGCCAAGTAGGGACAGGGCCCTATGGCTACACCTTC. This translates into CASSQVGTGPYGYTF.

This clone was counted ten times or more. The chain employs TRBV7-6 and TRBJ1-5; D is uncertain. CDR1 and CDR2 (germline): SGHVS, FNYEAQ. This CDR3 has 14 residues. V lost 0 bases, J lost 6 bases, and 9 bases lay in between. In DNA form, the CDR3 reads TGTGCCAGCAGCTTAGCGGAGGGAAGTCAGCCCCAGCATTTT. The encoded protein is CASSLAEGSQPQHF.

Only a few counts were recorded for this clone. This chain joins TRBV28 and TRBJ2-7, with a possible D match to TRBD2 (6 bases). Germline CDR1 reads MDHEN; CDR2 reads SYDVKM. V was shortened by 3 bases and J by 4 bases, with 13 bases between the two germline ends. The CDR3 has 14 amino acids. CDR3 residues: CASSLAGRLYEQYF. The CDR3 region has the DNA TGTGCCAGCAGTTTGGCGGGAAGGTTGTACGAGCAGTACTTC.

A few counts support this clone. The J gene is TRBJ2-1, the V gene TRBV20-1, with D tentatively TRBD2 (5 bases). From germline, CDR1 is DFQATT and CDR2 SNEGSKA (reference sequence). V was pared by 1 base and J by 8 bases, with 6 bases between. The CDR3 totals 11 residues. CDR3: CSARGEYEQFF. DNA of the CDR3: TGCAGTGCTAGAGGGGAGTATGAGCAGTTCTTC.

The chain links TRBV7-2 to TRBJ2-2; 8 nucleotides agree with TRBD2. The trim removed 4 bases at V and 4 bases at J, leaving 5 bases unmatched. This CDR3 spans 15 amino acids. Germline V gives CDR1 SGHTA, CDR2 FQGNSA. The CDR3 sequence is CASSSGLALTGELFF. CDR3 nucleotides: TGTGCCAGCAGCTCCGGACTAGCCCTCACCGGGGAGCTGTTTTTT.